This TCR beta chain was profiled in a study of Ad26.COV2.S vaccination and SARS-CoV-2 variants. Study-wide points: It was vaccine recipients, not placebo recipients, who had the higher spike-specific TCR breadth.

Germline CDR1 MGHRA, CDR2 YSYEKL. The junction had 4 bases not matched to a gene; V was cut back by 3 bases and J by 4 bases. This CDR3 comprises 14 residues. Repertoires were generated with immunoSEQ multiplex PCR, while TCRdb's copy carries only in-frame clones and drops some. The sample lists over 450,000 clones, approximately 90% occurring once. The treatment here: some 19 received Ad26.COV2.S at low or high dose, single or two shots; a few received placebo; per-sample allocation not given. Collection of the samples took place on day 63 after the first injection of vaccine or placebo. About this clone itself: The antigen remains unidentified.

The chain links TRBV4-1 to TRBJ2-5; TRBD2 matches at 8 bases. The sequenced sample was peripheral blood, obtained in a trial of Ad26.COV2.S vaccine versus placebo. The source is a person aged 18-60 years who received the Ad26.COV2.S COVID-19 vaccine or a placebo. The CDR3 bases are TGCGCCAGCAGCCAGAGAACTAGCGGAGAGACCCAGTACTTC. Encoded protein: CASSQRTSGETQYF.